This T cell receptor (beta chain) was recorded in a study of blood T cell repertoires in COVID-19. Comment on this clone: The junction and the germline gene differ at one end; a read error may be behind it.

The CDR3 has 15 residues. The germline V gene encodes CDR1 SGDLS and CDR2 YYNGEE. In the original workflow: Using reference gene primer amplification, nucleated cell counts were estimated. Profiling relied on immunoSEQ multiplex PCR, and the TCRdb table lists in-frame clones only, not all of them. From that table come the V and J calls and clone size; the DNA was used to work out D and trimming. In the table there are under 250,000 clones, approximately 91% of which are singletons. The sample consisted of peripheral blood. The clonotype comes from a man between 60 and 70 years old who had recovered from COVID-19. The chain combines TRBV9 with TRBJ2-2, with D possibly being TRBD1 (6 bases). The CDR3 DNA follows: TGTGCCAGCAGCGTAGCTCAGGGGAACCCCGGGGAGCTGTTTTTT. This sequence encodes CASSVAQGNPGELFF. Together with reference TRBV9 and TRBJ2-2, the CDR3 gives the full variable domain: DSGVTQTPKHLITATGQRVTLRCSPRSGDLSVYWYQQSLDQGLQFLIQYYNGEERAKGNILERFSAQQFPDLHSELNLSSLELGDSALYFCASSVAQGNPGELFFGEGSRLTVL.